This is a list of T cell receptor beta chains from one sample in a study of PD-1 blockade in classical Hodgkin lymphoma. Data came from immunoSEQ multiplex PCR; TCRdb stores just in-frame clones and leaves some out. The table lists about 35,000 clones, 76% of them singletons, with roughly 16% in the top ten. The sequences come from peripheral blood mononuclear cells (PBMCs), collected before the second cycle of nivolumab. These receptors came from a human donor with classical Hodgkin lymphoma. CDR3s include the opening cysteine and the closing phenylalanine or tryptophan. The D gene is left open where the match is weak. Not all rows give a size; the values are once, few, many and, for expanded clones, a class.

v_gene	abundance	d_gene	j_gene	CDR3aa	CDR3nt
TRBV9	-	-	TRBJ1-4	CASSDGSNEKLFF	TGTGCCAGCAGCGACGGGAGTAATGAAAAACTGTTTTTT
TRBV7-2	-	-	TRBJ2-3	CASSLSAGPDTQYF	TGTGCCAGCAGCCTATCGGCAGGGCCAGATACGCAGTATTTT
TRBV18	-	TRBD1	TRBJ2-1	CASSSRDRGNNEQFF	TGTGCCAGCTCAAGTAGGGACAGGGGAAACAATGAGCAGTTCTTC
TRBV2	-	TRBD1	TRBJ2-7	CASSEPQGEIFEQYF	TGTGCCAGCAGTGAACCCCAGGGGGAAATATTCGAGCAGTACTTC
TRBV4-1	once	TRBD1	TRBJ1-3	CASSQPDRGGNTIYF	TGCGCCAGCAGCCAACCCGACAGGGGGGGAAACACCATATATTTT
TRBV4-3	few	TRBD2	TRBJ2-5	CASSQGLAGTIQETQYF	TGCGCCAGCAGCCAGGGACTAGCGGGGACCATCCAAGAGACCCAGTACTTC
TRBV7-2	few	-	TRBJ1-6	CASSREGQGNSPLHF	TGTGCCAGCAGCCGCGAGGGGCAGGGAAATTCACCCCTCCACTTT
TRBV7-6	-	-	TRBJ2-5	CASSLTGRGETQYF	TGTGCCAGCAGCTTGACAGGGAGGGGAGAGACCCAGTACTTC
TRBV10-2	-	-	TRBJ2-7	CASRDLAEQYF	TGCGCCAGCAGGGACCTGGCGGAGCAGTACTTC
TRBV9	few	TRBD2	TRBJ2-3	CASSATGLAGVSTDTQYF	TGTGCCAGCAGCGCAACGGGACTAGCGGGGGTAAGCACAGATACGCAGTATTTT
TRBV7-9	-	-	TRBJ2-1	CASSFGINEQFF	TGTGCCAGCAGCTTTGGGATTAATGAGCAGTTCTTC
TRBV5-1	few	-	TRBJ1-3	CASSPTGSSGNTIYF	TGCGCCAGCAGCCCCACAGGGTCTTCTGGAAACACCATATATTTT
TRBV19	-	-	TRBJ1-5	CASSTRVSNQPQHF	TGTGCCAGTAGTACCAGGGTGAGCAATCAGCCCCAGCATTTT
TRBV4-1	once	TRBD1	TRBJ2-1	CASSQDPNLGGAIYEQFF	TGCGCCAGCAGCCAAGATCCCAATTTAGGGGGCGCAATCTATGAGCAGTTCTTC
TRBV5-1	once	-	TRBJ1-1	CASSLGPSNTEAFF	TGCGCCAGCAGCTTGGGCCCGTCAAACACTGAAGCTTTCTTT
TRBV11-3	-	-	TRBJ2-1	CASSLGDNEQFF	TGTGCCAGCAGCTTAGGCGACAATGAGCAGTTCTTC
TRBV19	-	-	TRBJ1-6	CASSVKNSYNSPLHF	TGTGCCAGCTCGGTAAAAAACAGTTATAATTCACCCCTCCACTTT
TRBV13	once	-	TRBJ2-7	CASSLQGFSYEQYF	TGTGCCAGCAGCTTACAGGGTTTCTCCTACGAGCAGTACTTC
TRBV18	-	-	TRBJ1-3	CASSPWAIRPSGNTIYF	TGTGCCAGCTCACCATGGGCCATACGCCCCTCTGGAAACACCATATATTTT
TRBV18	-	TRBD1	TRBJ1-1	CASSYGQGENTEAFF	TGTGCCAGCTCATACGGACAGGGGGAAAACACTGAAGCTTTCTTT
TRBV6-6	few	-	TRBJ2-3	CASRPYQHTDTQYF	TGTGCCAGCAGGCCATACCAGCACACAGATACGCAGTATTTT
TRBV18	-	TRBD1	TRBJ1-6	CASSPDRDNSPLHF	TGTGCCAGCTCACCGGACAGGGATAATTCACCCCTCCACTTT
TRBV29-1	-	-	TRBJ2-1	CSSPRGMGSYNEQFF	TGCAGCTCTCCTCGGGGGATGGGATCCTACAATGAGCAGTTCTTC
TRBV5-6	-	TRBD2	TRBJ2-3	CASSFDTTSGGLTDTQYF	TGTGCCAGCAGTTTTGATACTACTAGCGGGGGCCTCACAGATACGCAGTATTTT
TRBV19	-	-	TRBJ2-1	CASSILQSSYNEQFF	TGTGCCAGTAGTATACTGCAGAGCTCCTACAATGAGCAGTTCTTC
TRBV5-6	-	-	TRBJ1-5	CASSLYERAGQPQHF	TGTGCCAGCAGCTTGTATGAGAGGGCGGGTCAGCCCCAGCATTTT
TRBV5-4	-	TRBD1	TRBJ2-5	CASSLRTGAYQETQYF	TGTGCCAGCAGCTTGAGGACAGGGGCGTACCAAGAGACCCAGTACTTC
TRBV19	medium-sized	TRBD1	TRBJ1-6	CASSPPSWDRLVPFESPLHF	TGTGCCAGTAGTCCTCCTTCGTGGGACAGATTAGTTCCCTTCGAATCACCCCTCCACTTT
TRBV4-3	-	-	TRBJ2-3	CASSQYVGGTDTQYF	TGCGCCAGCAGCCAATATGTGGGGGGCACAGATACGCAGTATTTT
TRBV4-3	-	-	TRBJ1-3	CASSQDSSSGNTIYF	TGCGCCAGCAGCCAAGATTCGAGCTCTGGAAACACCATATATTTT
TRBV27	-	TRBD1	TRBJ1-5	CASSLTGLNQPQHF	TGTGCCAGCAGTTTGACAGGGCTGAATCAGCCCCAGCATTTT
TRBV7-9	few	TRBD2	TRBJ2-1	CASSLLAGDNEQFF	TGTGCCAGCAGCTTATTAGCGGGGGACAATGAGCAGTTCTTC
TRBV30	-	-	TRBJ1-2	CAWTPKLEGVGYTF	TGTGCCTGGACCCCTAAGCTTGAAGGGGTTGGCTACACCTTC